Below, 5 T cell receptor beta chains from the same sample are listed, as sequenced in a study of T cell responses to AZD1222 COVID-19 vaccine. Here immunoSEQ multiplex PCR was the method, and the copy in TCRdb shows in-frame clones only, minus some. The sample lists 150,000 or so clones, about 90% occurring once. This specimen was peripheral blood, taken on day 0 of MenACWY control vaccination. The receptors come from an adult in good health.

The V call is TRBV9, the J call TRBJ2-1; the match to TRBD2 covers 7 bases. The germline CDR1 and CDR2 sequences are SGDLS and YYNGEE. The junction had 6 bases not matched to a gene; V was cut back by 2 bases and J by 4 bases. The CDR3 consists of 15 residues. Written as DNA, the CDR3 is TGTGCCAGCAGCGTTGGCGGGGGTACGTACAATGAGCAGTTCTTC. It translates to CASSVGGGTYNEQFF.

This chain's CDR3 is CASSLEARNSPLHF. The CDR3 DNA sequence: TGTGCCAGCAGCTTAGAGGCCAGAAATTCACCCCTCCACTTT. The rearrangement uses TRBV7-6 and TRBJ1-6; D not resolved. Between the trimmed V and J ends, which lost 1 base and 7 bases, there was a span of 8 bases. The length of the CDR3 is 14 residues. Germline CDR1 and CDR2: SGHVS and FNYEAQ.

The gene calls are TRBV9 and TRBJ1-6; no definite D call. Between the trimmed V and J ends, which lost 4 bases and 7 bases, there was a span of 9 bases. Germline V gene lookup returns CDR1 SGDLS and CDR2 YYNGEE. This CDR3 has 13 amino acids. CDR3 region: CASSSGPNSPLHF. Here the CDR3 DNA reads TGTGCCAGCAGCTCGGGCCCAAATTCACCCCTCCACTTT.

The chain couples TRBV5-4 to TRBJ1-1; D uncertain. V was trimmed by 4 bases and J by 4 bases, leaving 14 bases between them. The CDR3 has 14 residues. Germline values: CDR1 SGHNT, CDR2 YYREEE (reference sequence). In DNA, the CDR3 is TGTGCCAGCAGCCCCTATGGTGGGAGCACTGAAGCTTTCTTT. Protein product: CASSPYGGSTEAFF.

The CDR3 nucleotides read TGTGCCAGCAGCGCGCGGGGGACTAACCCTAAATACAATGAGCAGTTCTTC. This translates into CASSARGTNPKYNEQFF. The chain links TRBV9 to TRBJ2-1; 7 bases map to TRBD2. Germline V gene sequence: CDR1 SGDLS, CDR2 YYNGEE. V trimming: 3 bases; J trimming: 4 bases; junction bases outside the gene matches: 13. The length of the CDR3 is 17 residues.